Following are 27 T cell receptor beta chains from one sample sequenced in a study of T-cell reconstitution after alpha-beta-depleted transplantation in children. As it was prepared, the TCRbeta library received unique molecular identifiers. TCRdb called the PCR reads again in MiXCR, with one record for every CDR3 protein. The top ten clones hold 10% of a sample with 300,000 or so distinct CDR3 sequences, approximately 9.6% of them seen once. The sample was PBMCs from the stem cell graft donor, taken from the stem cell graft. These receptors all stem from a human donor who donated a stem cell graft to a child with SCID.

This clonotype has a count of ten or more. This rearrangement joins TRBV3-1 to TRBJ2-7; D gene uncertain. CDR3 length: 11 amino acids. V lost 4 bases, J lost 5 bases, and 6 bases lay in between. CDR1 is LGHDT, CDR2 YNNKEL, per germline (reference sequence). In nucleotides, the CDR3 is TGTGCCAGCAGCCGCGGAAACGAGCAGTACTTC. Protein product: CASSRGNEQYF.

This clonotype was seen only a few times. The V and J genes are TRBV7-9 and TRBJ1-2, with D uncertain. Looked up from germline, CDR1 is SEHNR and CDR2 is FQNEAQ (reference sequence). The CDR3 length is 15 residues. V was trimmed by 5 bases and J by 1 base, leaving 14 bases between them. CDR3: CASSPPAGSNYGYTF. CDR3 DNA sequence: TGTGCCAGCAGCCCGCCGGCCGGGAGTAACTATGGCTACACCTTC.

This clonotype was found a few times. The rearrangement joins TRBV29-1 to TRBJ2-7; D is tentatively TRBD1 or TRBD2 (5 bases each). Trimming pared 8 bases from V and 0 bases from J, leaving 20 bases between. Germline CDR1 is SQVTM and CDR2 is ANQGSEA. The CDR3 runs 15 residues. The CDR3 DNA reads TGCAGCCCCCAAGATCGGGCAGGGACCTCCTACGAGCAGTACTTC. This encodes CSPQDRAGTSYEQYF.

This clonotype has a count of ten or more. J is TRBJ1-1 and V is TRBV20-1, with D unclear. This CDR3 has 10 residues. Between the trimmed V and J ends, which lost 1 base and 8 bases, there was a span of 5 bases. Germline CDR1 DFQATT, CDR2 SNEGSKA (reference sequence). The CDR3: CSARGHEAFF. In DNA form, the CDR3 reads TGCAGTGCTAGAGGGCACGAAGCTTTCTTT.

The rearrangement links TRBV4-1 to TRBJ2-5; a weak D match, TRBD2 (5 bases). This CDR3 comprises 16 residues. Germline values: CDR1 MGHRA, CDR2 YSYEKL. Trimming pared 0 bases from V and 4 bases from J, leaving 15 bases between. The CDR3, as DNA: TGCGCCAGCAGCCAAGATCAGGCCCGGGCGGGAGAGACCCAGTACTTC. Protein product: CASSQDQARAGETQYF.

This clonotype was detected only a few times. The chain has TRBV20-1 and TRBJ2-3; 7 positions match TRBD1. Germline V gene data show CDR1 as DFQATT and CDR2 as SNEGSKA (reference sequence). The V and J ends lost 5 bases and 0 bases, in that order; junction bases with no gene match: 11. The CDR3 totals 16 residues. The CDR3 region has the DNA TGCAGTGCTGCTCAGCCTGGGACAGTTAGCACAGATACGCAGTATTTT. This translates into CSAAQPGTVSTDTQYF.

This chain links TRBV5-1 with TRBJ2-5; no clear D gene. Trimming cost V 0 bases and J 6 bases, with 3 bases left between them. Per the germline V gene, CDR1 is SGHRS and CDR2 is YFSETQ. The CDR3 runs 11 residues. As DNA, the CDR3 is TGCGCCAGCAGCTTGGACAAGACCCAGTACTTC. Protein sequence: CASSLDKTQYF.

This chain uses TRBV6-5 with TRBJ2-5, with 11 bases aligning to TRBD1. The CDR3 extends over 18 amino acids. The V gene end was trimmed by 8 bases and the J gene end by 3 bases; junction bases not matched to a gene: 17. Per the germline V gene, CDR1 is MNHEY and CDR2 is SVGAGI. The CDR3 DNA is TGTGCCAGCCAGGGGGCTTCCGGGACAGGGGGGTCGGAAGAGACCCAGTACTTC. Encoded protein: CASQGASGTGGSEETQYF.

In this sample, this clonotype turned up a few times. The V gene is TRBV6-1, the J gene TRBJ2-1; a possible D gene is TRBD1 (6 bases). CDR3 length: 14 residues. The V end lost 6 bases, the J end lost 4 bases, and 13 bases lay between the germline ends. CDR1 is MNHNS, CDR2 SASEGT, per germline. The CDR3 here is CASSWDKTYNEQFF. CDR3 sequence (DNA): TGTGCCAGCAGCTGGGACAAGACGTACAATGAGCAGTTCTTC.

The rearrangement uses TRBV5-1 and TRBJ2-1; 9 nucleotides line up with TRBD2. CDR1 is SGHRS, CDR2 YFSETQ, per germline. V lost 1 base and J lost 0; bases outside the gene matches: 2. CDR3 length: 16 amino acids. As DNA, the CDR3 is TGCGCCAGCAGCTTGACTAGCGGGCGCTCCTACAATGAGCAGTTCTTC. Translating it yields CASSLTSGRSYNEQFF. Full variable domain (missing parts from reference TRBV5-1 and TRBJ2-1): KAGVTQTPRYLIKTRGQQVTLSCSPISGHRSVSWYQQTPGQGLQFLFEYFSETQRNKGNFPGRFSGRQFSNSRSEMNVSTLELGDSALYLCASSLTSGRSYNEQFFGPGTRLTVL.

CDR3 protein: CASSRGDYQETQYF. The CDR3 DNA follows: TGTGCCAGCAGCCGGGGGGACTACCAAGAGACCCAGTACTTC. The chain uses TRBV11-2 and TRBJ2-5; 7 nucleotides agree with TRBD2. The CDR3 totals 14 residues. V was pared by 5 bases and J by 0 bases, with 3 bases of the junction left unmatched. The germline gives CDR1 SGHAT, CDR2 FQNNGV.

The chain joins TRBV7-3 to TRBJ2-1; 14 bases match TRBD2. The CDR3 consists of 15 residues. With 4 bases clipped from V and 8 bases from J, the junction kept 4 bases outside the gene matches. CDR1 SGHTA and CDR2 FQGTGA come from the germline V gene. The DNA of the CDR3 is TGTGCCAGCAGCTCCGGACTAGCGGGGGGTGATGAGCAGTTCTTC. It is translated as CASSSGLAGGDEQFF.

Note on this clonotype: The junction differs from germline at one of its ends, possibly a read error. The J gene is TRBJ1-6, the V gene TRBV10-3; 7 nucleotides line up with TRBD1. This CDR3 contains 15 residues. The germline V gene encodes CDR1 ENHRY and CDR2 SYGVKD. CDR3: CAIRLSGTAGSPPHF. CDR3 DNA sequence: TGTGCCATCAGGCTGTCCGGGACAGCGGGTTCACCCCCCCACTTT.

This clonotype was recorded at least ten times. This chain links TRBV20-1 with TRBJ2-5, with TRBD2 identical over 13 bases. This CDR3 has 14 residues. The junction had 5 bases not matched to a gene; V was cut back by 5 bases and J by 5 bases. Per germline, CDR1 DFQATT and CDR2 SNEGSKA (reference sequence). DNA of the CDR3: TGCAGTGCTCTACTAGCGGGAGGGGGGGAGACCCAGTACTTC. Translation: CSALLAGGGETQYF.

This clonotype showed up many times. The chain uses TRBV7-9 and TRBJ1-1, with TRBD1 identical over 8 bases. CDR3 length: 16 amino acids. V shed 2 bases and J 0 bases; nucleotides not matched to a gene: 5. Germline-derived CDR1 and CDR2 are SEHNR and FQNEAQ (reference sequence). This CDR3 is CASSLTLTGVNTEAFF. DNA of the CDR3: TGTGCCAGCAGCTTAACACTGACAGGGGTGAACACTGAAGCTTTCTTT.

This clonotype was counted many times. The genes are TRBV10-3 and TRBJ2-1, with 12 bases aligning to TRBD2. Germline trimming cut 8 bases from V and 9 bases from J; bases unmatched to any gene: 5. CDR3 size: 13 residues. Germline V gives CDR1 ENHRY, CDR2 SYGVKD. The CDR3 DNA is TGTGCCATCGGACTAGCGGGGACTACTGAGCAGTTCTTC. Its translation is CAIGLAGTTEQFF.

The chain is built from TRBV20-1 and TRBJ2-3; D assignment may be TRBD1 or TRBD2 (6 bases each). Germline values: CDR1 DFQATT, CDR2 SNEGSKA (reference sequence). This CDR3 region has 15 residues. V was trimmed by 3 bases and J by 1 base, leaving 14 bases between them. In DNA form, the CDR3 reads TGCAGTGCTAGTCGAGGGGGGCCGGGCACAGATACGCAGTATTTT. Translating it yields CSASRGGPGTDTQYF.

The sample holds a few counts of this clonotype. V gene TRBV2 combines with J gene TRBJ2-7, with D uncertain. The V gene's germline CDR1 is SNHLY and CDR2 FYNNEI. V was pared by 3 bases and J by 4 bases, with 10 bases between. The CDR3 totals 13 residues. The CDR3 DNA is TGTGCCAGCAGTGACGACAATTTATACGAGCAGTACTTC. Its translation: CASSDDNLYEQYF.

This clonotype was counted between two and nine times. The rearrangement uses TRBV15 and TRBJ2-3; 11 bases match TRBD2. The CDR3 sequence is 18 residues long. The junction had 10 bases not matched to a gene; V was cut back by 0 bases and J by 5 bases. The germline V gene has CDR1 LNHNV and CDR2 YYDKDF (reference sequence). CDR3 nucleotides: TGTGCCACCAGCAGAGATGAAGGTAGCGGGGGGGCGGGAGATACGCAGTATTTT. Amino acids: CATSRDEGSGGAGDTQYF.

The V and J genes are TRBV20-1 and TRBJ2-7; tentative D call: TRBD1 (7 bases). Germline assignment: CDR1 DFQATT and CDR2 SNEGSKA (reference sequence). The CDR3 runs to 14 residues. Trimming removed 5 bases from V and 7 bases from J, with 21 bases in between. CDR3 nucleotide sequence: TGCAGTGCTGCCGGCAGGGGGACTTCTGGGGAGCAGTACTTC. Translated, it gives CSAAGRGTSGEQYF.

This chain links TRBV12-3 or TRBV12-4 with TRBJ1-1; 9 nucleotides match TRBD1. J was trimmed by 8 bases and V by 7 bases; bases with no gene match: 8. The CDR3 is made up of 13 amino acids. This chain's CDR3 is CASNPTGGREAFF. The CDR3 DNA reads TGTGCCAGCAACCCGACAGGGGGTCGGGAAGCTTTCTTT.

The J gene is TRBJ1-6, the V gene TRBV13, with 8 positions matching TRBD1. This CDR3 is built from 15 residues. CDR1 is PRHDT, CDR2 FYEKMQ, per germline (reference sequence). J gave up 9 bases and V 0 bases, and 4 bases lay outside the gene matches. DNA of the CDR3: TGTGCCAGCAGCTTAGGACAGGGGGTGTCTTCACCCCTCCACTTT. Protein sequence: CASSLGQGVSSPLHF.

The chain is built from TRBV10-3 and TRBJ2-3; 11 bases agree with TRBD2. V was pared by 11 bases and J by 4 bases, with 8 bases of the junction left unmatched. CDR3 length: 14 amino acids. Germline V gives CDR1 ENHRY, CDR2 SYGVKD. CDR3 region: CAALAGGSADTQYF. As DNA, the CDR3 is TGTGCCGCTCTAGCGGGGGGCAGTGCAGATACGCAGTATTTT.

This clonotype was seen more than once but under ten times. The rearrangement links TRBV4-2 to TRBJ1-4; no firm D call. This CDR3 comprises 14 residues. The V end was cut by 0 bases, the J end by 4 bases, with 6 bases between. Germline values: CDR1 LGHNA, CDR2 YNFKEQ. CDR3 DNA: TGTGCCAGCAGCCAAGACGCCAATAATGAAAAACTGTTTTTT. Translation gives CASSQDANNEKLFF.

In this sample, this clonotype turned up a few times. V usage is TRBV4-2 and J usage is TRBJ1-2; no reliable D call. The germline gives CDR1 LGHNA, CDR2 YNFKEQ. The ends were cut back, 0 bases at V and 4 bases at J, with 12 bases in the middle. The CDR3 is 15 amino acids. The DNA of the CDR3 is TGTGCCAGCAGCCAAGAGTTGGGGAACGTCTATGGCTACACCTTC. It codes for CASSQELGNVYGYTF.

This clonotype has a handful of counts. The CDR3 protein is CASSSTTTGREAFF. The CDR3 coding sequence is TGTGCCAGCAGTTCTACCACGACAGGGCGTGAAGCTTTCTTT. This chain uses TRBV6-5 with TRBJ1-1, with 7 nucleotides matching TRBD1. The CDR3 sequence is 14 residues long. The ends lost 4 bases at V and 7 bases at J; junction bases unmatched: 9. Per germline, CDR1 MNHEY and CDR2 SVGAGI.

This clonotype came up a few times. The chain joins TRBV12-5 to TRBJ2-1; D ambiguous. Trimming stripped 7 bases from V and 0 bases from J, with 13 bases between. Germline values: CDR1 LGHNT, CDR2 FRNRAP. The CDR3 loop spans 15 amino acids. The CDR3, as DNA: TGTGCTAGTGAGAGCCCAGCGAGCTCCTACAATGAGCAGTTCTTC. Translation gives CASESPASSYNEQFF. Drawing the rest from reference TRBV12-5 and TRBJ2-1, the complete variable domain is DARVTQTPRHKVTEMGQEVTMRCQPILGHNTVFWYRQTMMQGLELLAYFRNRAPLDDSGMPKDRFSAEMPDATLATLKIQPSEPRDSAVYFCASESPASSYNEQFFGPGTRLTVL.